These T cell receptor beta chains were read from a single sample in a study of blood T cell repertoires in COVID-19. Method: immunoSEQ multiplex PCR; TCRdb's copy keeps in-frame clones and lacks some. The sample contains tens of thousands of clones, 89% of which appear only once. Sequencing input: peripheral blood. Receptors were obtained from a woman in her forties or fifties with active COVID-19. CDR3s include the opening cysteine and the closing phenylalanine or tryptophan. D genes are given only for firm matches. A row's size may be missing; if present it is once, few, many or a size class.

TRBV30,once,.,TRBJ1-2,CAWINQGSYGYTF
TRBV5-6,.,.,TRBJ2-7,CASSVSGSSYEQYF
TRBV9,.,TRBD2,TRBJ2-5,CASSVDSGRGETQYF
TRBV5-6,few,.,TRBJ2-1,CASSSLGAGSDNEQFF
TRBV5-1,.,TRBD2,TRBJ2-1,CASRRPLRDYNNEQFF
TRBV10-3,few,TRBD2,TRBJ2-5,CASTGGRGQETQYF
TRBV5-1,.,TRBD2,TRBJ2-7,CASSLSSGKGYEQYF
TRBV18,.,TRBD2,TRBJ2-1,CASSLQRGLAGGSSYNEQFF
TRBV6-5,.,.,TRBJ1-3,CASSPGGSSGNTIYF
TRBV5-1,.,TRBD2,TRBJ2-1,CATPSGSSYNEQFF
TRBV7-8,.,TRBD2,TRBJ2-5,CASSWLAGGRLRETQYF
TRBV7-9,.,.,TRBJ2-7,CASSESGPSYEQYF